These 7 T cell receptor beta chains came from one sample sequenced in a study of regulatory T cells in long-lasting Graves disease. For TCR beta, libraries came from iRepertoire HTBI primers and Arm-PCR of CDR3 regions. Each CDR3 protein gets one entry after TCRdb re-called the multiplex PCR reads with MiXCR. The sample lists some 450,000 distinct CDR3 sequences, 23% occurring once. Described time point: persistent/refractory GD, antithyroid drugs over 5 years with positive TRAb. PBMCs were the source of the RNA used for TCR sequencing. Sequenced here: peripheral blood mononuclear cells (PBMCs), sampled when the disease was refractory, from a patient treated with antithyroid drugs. Every receptor here comes from a female donor with Graves disease.

This clonotype appeared once. The chain couples TRBV7-2 to TRBJ1-2, with D maybe TRBD1 (5 bases). Germline V gene lookup returns CDR1 SGHTA and CDR2 FQGNSA. V gave up 4 bases and J gave up 1 base, with 16 bases separating them. The CDR3 extends over 16 amino acids. Here the CDR3 reads CASSSLPGEGNYGYTF. In DNA, the CDR3 is TGTGCCAGCAGCTCCCTCCCGGGGGAGGGTAACTATGGCTACACCTTC.

This clonotype was recorded at least ten times. The chain recombines TRBV13 with TRBJ2-7; 13 nucleotides match TRBD2. This CDR3 contains 17 residues. CDR1 is PRHDT, CDR2 FYEKMQ, per germline (reference sequence). Unmatched junction bases numbered 7, after V lost 3 bases and J lost 2 bases. The CDR3 DNA sequence: TGTGCCAGCAGCTTGGTGGGACTAGCGGGAACAGCCTACGAGCAGTACTTC. Amino acids: CASSLVGLAGTAYEQYF. The entire variable domain, with the rest obtained from reference TRBV13 and TRBJ2-7, is as follows: AAGVIQSPRHLIKEKRETATLKCYPIPRHDTVYWYQQGPGQDPQFLISFYEKMQSDKGSIPDRFSAQQFSDYHSELNMSSLELGDSALYFCASSLVGLAGTAYEQYFGPGTRLTVT.

This clonotype turned up a few times. J is TRBJ2-2 and V is TRBV6-9; 8 bases map to TRBD2. V was pared by 3 bases and J by 0 bases, with 3 bases of the junction left unmatched. This CDR3 has 16 residues. From germline, CDR1 is MNHGY and CDR2 SVAAGI. CDR3 sequence: CASSYNGGANTGELFF. CDR3 DNA: TGTGCCAGCAGTTACAACGGGGGGGCGAACACCGGGGAGCTGTTTTTT.

This clonotype was seen more than once but under ten times. This chain uses TRBV7-2 with TRBJ1-3; D remains ambiguous. Deletions cut 2 bases from V and 0 bases from J, with 11 bases between. This CDR3 contains 16 residues. Per germline, CDR1 SGHTA and CDR2 FQGNSA. CDR3 sequence (DNA): TGTGCCAGCAGCTTATCTCAGGTTTTCTCTGGAAACACCATATATTTT. Its translation is CASSLSQVFSGNTIYF.

The V call is TRBV19, the J call TRBJ1-2; no reliable D call. Trimming shortened V by 3 bases and J by 4 bases, and 15 bases separated the two germline ends. CDR3 length equals 15 residues. Germline V gene sequence: CDR1 LNHDA, CDR2 SQIVND (reference sequence). The CDR3 loop is CASSMFSPPFYGYTF. The CDR3 nucleotides are TGTGCCAGTAGTATGTTTTCCCCACCCTTCTATGGCTACACCTTC. Combining the CDR3 with reference TRBV19 and TRBJ1-2 gives the whole variable domain DGGITQSPKYLFRKEGQNVTLSCEQNLNHDAMYWYRQDPGQGLRLIYYSQIVNDFQKGDIAEGYSVSREKKESFPLTVTSAQKNPTAFYLCASSMFSPPFYGYTFGSGTRLTVV.

To note about this clonotype: A single base separates this from a much larger clone, so it may be a read error. The chain joins TRBV11-2 to TRBJ2-5; TRBD1 matches 8 bases. Germline assignment: CDR1 SGHAT and CDR2 FQNNGV. The CDR3 sequence is 15 residues long. Written as DNA, the CDR3 is TGTGGCAGCAGCTCTGGACAGGGTGGCGGAGAGACCCAGTACTTC. This gives the protein CGSSSGQGGGETQYF.

This clonotype has just a few counts. The chain carries TRBV20-1 and TRBJ2-7; D is undetermined. Germline assignment: CDR1 DFQATT and CDR2 SNEGSKA (reference sequence). Trimming shortened V by 6 bases and J by 7 bases, and 13 bases separated the two germline ends. This CDR3 is built from 11 residues. The chain's CDR3 is CSAALRQEQYF. As DNA, the CDR3 is TGCAGTGCAGCCTTACGGCAGGAGCAGTACTTC.